The 18 T cell receptor beta chains reported below all come from one sample, sequenced in a study of cytomegalovirus exposure and HLA in healthy donors. Here immunoSEQ multiplex PCR was the method, and the copy in TCRdb shows in-frame clones only, minus some. The sample holds about 49,000 clones; almost 95% are singletons and the top ten take 1.4%. The material sequenced was PBMCs. The receptors were sampled from a man aged 18 to 29 in good health and CMV-seronegative.

The chain combines TRBV19 with TRBJ2-2; perhaps TRBD1 as D (5 bases). Germline-derived CDR1 and CDR2 are LNHDA and SQIVND (reference sequence). This CDR3 is 14 amino acids long. V lost 6 bases, J lost 4 bases, and 12 bases lay in between. CDR3 sequence: CASRRLGATGELFF. The CDR3 coding sequence is TGTGCCAGTAGACGCCTTGGGGCCACCGGGGAGCTGTTTTTT. The full variable domain, rest sourced from reference TRBV19 and TRBJ2-2, is DGGITQSPKYLFRKEGQNVTLSCEQNLNHDAMYWYRQDPGQGLRLIYYSQIVNDFQKGDIAEGYSVSREKKESFPLTVTSAQKNPTAFYLCASRRLGATGELFFGEGSRLTVL.

The chain uses TRBV2 and TRBJ2-3; unclear D gene. Trimming shortened V by 2 bases and J by 0 bases, and 6 bases separated the two germline ends. The CDR3 has 14 amino acids. CDR1 and CDR2 from the germline V gene are SNHLY and FYNNEI. The CDR3 protein is CASSERTSTDTQYF. The CDR3 DNA follows: TGTGCCAGCAGTGAACGTACTAGCACAGATACGCAGTATTTT.

This chain connects TRBV18 to TRBJ2-2; 7 nucleotides line up with TRBD1. Per the germline V gene, CDR1 is KGHSH and CDR2 is LQKENI. After removal of 3 bases from V and 0 bases from J, the junction contained 1 base not matched to a gene. This CDR3 is built from 15 residues. CDR3 sequence: CASSPQGANTGELFF. DNA for the CDR3: TGTGCCAGCTCACCGCAGGGGGCGAACACCGGGGAGCTGTTTTTT.

This clone occurred once. The chain links TRBV27 to TRBJ2-7; 8 nucleotides line up with TRBD2. Looked up from germline, CDR1 is MNHEY and CDR2 is SMNVEV (reference sequence). The CDR3 contains 13 residues. With 10 bases clipped from V and 3 bases from J, the junction kept 8 bases outside the gene matches. The CDR3 nucleotides are TGTGCCACGGGCCCAGCGGGGGTCTACGAGCAGTACTTC. Encoded protein: CATGPAGVYEQYF.

The rearrangement uses TRBV25-1 and TRBJ1-4; 12 bases fit TRBD1. The germline V gene has CDR1 MGHDK and CDR2 SYGVNS. This CDR3 is 14 amino acids long. V shed 8 bases and J 6 bases; nucleotides not matched to a gene: 4. The chain's CDR3 is CASGDRGLYEKLFF. The CDR3 region has the DNA TGTGCCAGCGGGGACAGGGGGCTATATGAAAAACTGTTTTTT.

The rearrangement uses TRBV5-1 and TRBJ2-2; 8 bases match TRBD2. Germline trimming cut 4 bases from V and 0 bases from J; bases unmatched to any gene: 8. CDR3 length equals 17 residues. Germline assignment: CDR1 SGHRS and CDR2 YFSETQ. The chain's CDR3 is CASSSGLARANTGELFF. The CDR3 DNA sequence: TGCGCCAGCAGCAGTGGACTAGCTAGAGCGAACACCGGGGAGCTGTTTTTT.

The chain couples TRBV21-1 to TRBJ2-1; TRBD2, the table's D call, was not compared with the DNA. TRBV21-1 is flagged as a pseudogene. The CDR3 totals 16 residues. Written as DNA, the CDR3 is TGTGCCAGCAGCAAAGGAACTAGCGGGAGTTTAAATGAGCAGTTCTTC. This encodes CASSKGTSGSLNEQFF.

The J gene is TRBJ2-7, the V gene TRBV27, with TRBD1 identical over 9 bases. The CDR3 consists of 16 residues. Germline V CDR1 and CDR2: MNHEY, SMNVEV (reference sequence). V shed 1 base and J 4 bases; nucleotides not matched to a gene: 8. The DNA for the CDR3 is TGTGCCAGCAGTTTATGGGGGACAGGGTTAACTTACGAGCAGTACTTC. This translates into CASSLWGTGLTYEQYF.

This rearrangement joins TRBV2 to TRBJ2-7, with TRBD1 matching 7 bases. Germline CDR1 is SNHLY and CDR2 is FYNNEI. Unmatched junction bases numbered 4, after V lost 5 bases and J lost 3 bases. This CDR3 is built from 13 residues. The CDR3 DNA follows: TGTGCCAGCAGTCGGGACAGAGACTACGAGCAGTACTTC. The encoded protein is CASSRDRDYEQYF.

The chain is built from TRBV28 and TRBJ1-4; 11 bases agree with TRBD1. The CDR3 loop spans 17 amino acids. V lost 4 bases, J lost 5 bases, and 9 bases stayed unmatched. In germline, CDR1 is MDHEN, CDR2 SYDVKM. CDR3 DNA sequence: TGTGCCAGCAGTTCCGGGACAGGGGGTTTCCTCAATGAAAAACTGTTTTTT. Amino acids: CASSSGTGGFLNEKLFF.

The rearrangement links TRBV5-1 to TRBJ2-7; 8 nucleotides align to TRBD1. The CDR3 runs to 14 residues. The germline V gene has CDR1 SGHRS and CDR2 YFSETQ. The ends lost 2 bases at V and 5 bases at J; junction bases unmatched: 6. The CDR3 is CASSLQGVDDEQYF. CDR3 DNA: TGCGCCAGCAGCTTACAGGGGGTTGACGACGAGCAGTACTTC.

The chain recombines TRBV7-9 with TRBJ2-3, with TRBD1 matching 8 bases. After removal of 5 bases from V and 14 bases from J, the junction contained 12 bases not matched to a gene. Per germline, CDR1 SEHNR and CDR2 FQNEAQ (reference sequence). The CDR3 length is 13 residues. CDR3 residues: CASSLAGQGTPYF. Here the CDR3 DNA reads TGTGCCAGCAGCCTTGCAGGACAGGGCACCCCGTATTTT.

This chain uses TRBV4-1 with TRBJ2-1, with 7 bases that match TRBD2. V shed 0 bases and J 0 bases; nucleotides not matched to a gene: 14. This CDR3 spans 20 amino acids. The germline V gene has CDR1 MGHRA and CDR2 YSYEKL. CDR3 residues: CASSQEWRSSGRPSYNEQFF. The CDR3 nucleotides read TGCGCCAGCAGCCAAGAGTGGAGATCTAGCGGCAGACCCTCCTACAATGAGCAGTTCTTC.

In DNA, the CDR3 is TGTGCCAGCAGCCCAGGTAGGGGACAAGAGACCCAGTACTTC. Encoded protein: CASSPGRGQETQYF. The genes are TRBV9 and TRBJ2-5, with D perhaps TRBD1 (5 bases). V lost 4 bases and J 2 bases, leaving 12 bases between the germline ends. This CDR3 is built from 14 residues. Germline V CDR1 and CDR2: SGDLS, YYNGEE.

This clone occurred once. This chain uses TRBV18 with TRBJ2-1; possibly TRBD2 for D (6 bases). V lost 3 bases and J lost 8, with 17 bases in between. Germline V CDR1 and CDR2: KGHSH, LQKENI. The CDR3 spans 15 residues. The CDR3 coding sequence is TGTGCCAGCTCACCTTTGGACTACCCGGGGCATGAGCAGTTCTTC. It is translated as CASSPLDYPGHEQFF.

The J gene is TRBJ2-2, the V gene TRBV4-3; TRBD1 is a possible D gene (5 bases). V was trimmed by 0 bases and J by 7 bases, leaving 9 bases between them. This CDR3 region has 14 residues. CDR1 and CDR2 from the germline V gene are LGHNA and YSLEER. CDR3 bases: TGCGCCAGCAGCCAAGATAGGGGTGTCGGGGAGCTGTTTTTT. As protein: CASSQDRGVGELFF.

The chain carries TRBV10-3 and TRBJ2-2, with 7 bases aligning to TRBD2. J was trimmed by 5 bases and V by 6 bases; bases with no gene match: 6. The germline CDR1 and CDR2 sequences are ENHRY and SYGVKD. This CDR3 has 14 residues. CDR3 bases: TGTGCCATCAGCGGGGACGGGGGGACCGGGGAGCTGTTTTTT. This gives the protein CAISGDGGTGELFF.

The gene calls are TRBV2 and TRBJ2-1; 7 bases agree with TRBD2. Trimming cost V 1 base and J 9 bases; bases outside gene matches: 9. The CDR3 is made up of 15 amino acids. The germline gives CDR1 SNHLY, CDR2 FYNNEI. The CDR3 here is CASSEGSGSGREQFF. CDR3 DNA sequence: TGTGCCAGCAGTGAAGGTAGCGGGTCCGGCCGTGAGCAGTTCTTC.